This is a list of T cell receptor beta chains from one sample in a study of blood T cell repertoires in COVID-19. Assay used: immunoSEQ multiplex PCR; TCRdb lists only in-frame clones, some missing. This table holds 100,000 or so clones, around 81% found once. Sequences were obtained from peripheral blood. The source of these receptors is a woman aged 70-85 years with acute or convalescent COVID-19. The conserved cysteine and the conserved F or W are not part of the CDR3 here. Only part of the rows carry a size: once, few, many, or a class if the clone is expanded.

v_call	clone_size	j_call	cdr3_aa
TRBV2	.	TRBJ1-4	ASSELVQGSEKLF
TRBV6-6	once	TRBJ1-1	ASTRGADTEAF
TRBV3-1/TRBV3-2	few	TRBJ1-1	ASSQGANTEAF
TRBV5-1	.	TRBJ2-7	ASSPMSGQVNEQY
TRBV7-6	.	TRBJ2-2	ASSLDGDTGELF
TRBV21-1	once	TRBJ1-1	ASSPTGQGGAF
TRBV7-9	.	TRBJ2-2	ASSPRQVSSPGELF
TRBV6-5	.	TRBJ1-5	ASSPGGQPQH
TRBV6-1	.	TRBJ2-7	ASSDGGTATFTYEQY
TRBV11-2	once	TRBJ2-2	ASSLVGRLGNTGELF
TRBV29-1	.	TRBJ1-1	SAQSSGGTEAF
TRBV6-6	.	TRBJ1-1	ASSAEGQGWGWGWLNTEAF
TRBV4-3	.	TRBJ2-5	ASSQDRGHKTQY
TRBV2	.	TRBJ2-5	ASSESSGVFETQY
TRBV4-1	.	TRBJ1-1	ASSQGQGNMNTEAF
TRBV4-1	.	TRBJ2-7	ASSQVGQGYEQY
TRBV19	.	TRBJ1-6	ASSTGQED
TRBV3-1/TRBV3-2	.	TRBJ2-7	ASSQGRLAPAEQY
TRBV7-8	.	TRBJ1-6	ASSPRAADSPLH
TRBV9	.	TRBJ2-5	ASSPAGGQETQY
TRBV7-2	.	TRBJ2-3	ASSLAPPTSTDTQY
TRBV5-1	.	TRBJ2-3	ASSNGLAGPLDTQY
TRBV7-2	.	TRBJ2-7	ASSHSPFQGYEQY
TRBV6-1	.	TRBJ2-1	ASSEMAEGPYNEQF
TRBV4-1	.	TRBJ2-1	ASSQEPPPLAGGSGNNEQF
TRBV7-8	few	TRBJ2-1	ASSLGYGGNEQF
TRBV7-9	.	TRBJ2-7	ASSSDTYEQY
TRBV19	.	TRBJ2-5	ASSIVAGEETQY
TRBV27	.	TRBJ2-7	ASSLYGGQASYEQY
TRBV5-6	.	TRBJ2-1	ASSLRRAGAAYNEQF
TRBV6-5	.	TRBJ1-4	ASCRGGAESEKLF
TRBV7-8	.	TRBJ1-5	ASSLALADQPQH
TRBV7-2	.	TRBJ2-2	ASMSGEGGELF
TRBV18	.	TRBJ1-2	ASSPRPQAYGYT
TRBV6-1	once	TRBJ1-4	ASSEGVQGWEKLF
TRBV6-5	.	TRBJ1-1	ASIETGGGGAF
TRBV29-1	.	TRBJ2-2	SVESGPGITGELF
TRBV6-5	.	TRBJ2-1	ASSWTGGSEQF
TRBV6-6	.	TRBJ1-4	ASTSPGTNEKLF
TRBV9	few	TRBJ2-5	ASSTVGPVETQY
TRBV28	.	TRBJ1-5	ASKGTGVQGPQH
TRBV2	.	TRBJ2-3	ASTGQPTDTQY
TRBV10-1	once	TRBJ2-2	ASSESTTGGTGELF